The next 23 T cell receptor beta chains were all read from a single sample in a study of T cell clusters in autoimmune cytopenias. TRB was amplified by touch-down multiplex PCR, primer pools A and B combined. TCRdb reprocessed the multiplex PCR reads and stores each CDR3 protein as one record, lacking DNA. The sample includes approximately 5,000 distinct CDR3 sequences. Approximately 36,000 genome equivalents of blood DNA were amplified for TRB. These data are also associated with another study on T cell repertoires in aging, cancer and after chemotherapy.

Sequencing used peripheral blood. The receptors shown here come from a human donor in good health.

This chain joins TRBV7-6 and TRBJ2-3; absent DNA, TCRdb's TRBD1 call cannot be checked. CDR1 is SGHVS and CDR2 is FNYEAQ in the germline V gene. The CDR3 covers 15 residues. The CDR3: CASSPRGSLTDTQYF.

The CDR3 sequence is CASSTTGRTGELFF. The chain has TRBV19 and TRBJ2-2; with no DNA, the TCRdb D assignment of TRBD1 cannot be verified. Germline CDR1 reads LNHDA; CDR2 reads SQIVND (reference sequence). The CDR3 totals 14 residues.

This rearrangement joins TRBV12-3 or TRBV12-4 to TRBJ1-2. The CDR3 spans 15 residues. CDR3 loop: CASSLTNSPRGGYTF.

According to its frequency, this clonotype is medium-sized. The genes are TRBV19 and TRBJ2-5; TCRdb lists TRBD2, though no DNA is available to test this call. The germline CDR1 and CDR2 sequences are LNHDA and SQIVND (reference sequence). The CDR3 has 17 amino acids. The CDR3 spells CASSTTFGLAGGETQYF.

J is TRBJ2-5 and V is TRBV6-2 or TRBV6-3; lacking DNA, the TRBD2 call made by TCRdb goes unchecked. The CDR3 runs to 14 residues. Germline loops: CDR1 MNHEY, CDR2 SVGEGT. This CDR3 reads CASSQRESQETQYF.

The chain recombines TRBV7-6 with TRBJ2-7. Germline loops: CDR1 SGHVS, CDR2 FNYEAQ. CDR3 length: 13 residues. The CDR3 sequence is CASSLDGNYEQYF. The whole variable domain, filled in from reference TRBV7-6 and TRBJ2-7, reads GAGVSQSPRYKVTKRGQDVALRCDPISGHVSLYWYRQALGQGPEFLTYFNYEAQQDKSGLPNDRFSAERPEGSISTLTIQRTEQRDSAMYRCASSLDGNYEQYFGPGTRLTVT.

This clonotype registers medium-sized by frequency. The genes are TRBV30 and TRBJ2-1; TCRdb returns TRBD2, unconfirmable since there is no DNA. The CDR3 extends over 14 amino acids. Germline V gene data show CDR1 as GTSNPN and CDR2 as SVGIG (reference sequence). The CDR3 sequence: CAWRLAGGYNEQFF.

Measured by frequency, this clonotype is medium-sized. The chain joins TRBV19 to TRBJ1-4. CDR1 and CDR2 from the germline V gene are LNHDA and SQIVND (reference sequence). The CDR3 has 16 amino acids. The CDR3 sequence: CASSSRGRVPNEKLFF.

The chain has TRBV7-6 and TRBJ2-2; TCRdb's D call, TRBD1, is unchecked because there is no DNA. Germline CDR1 and CDR2: SGHVS and FNYEAQ. The CDR3 runs 14 residues. The CDR3 loop reads CASSLSRGTGELFF.

The chain uses TRBV6-1 and TRBJ1-5. This CDR3 region has 13 residues. Germline V lookup: CDR1 MNHNS, CDR2 SASEGT. This CDR3 reads CASTATEDQPQHF.

The chain uses TRBV20-1 and TRBJ2-5. Per germline, CDR1 DFQATT and CDR2 SNEGSKA (reference sequence). The CDR3 is made up of 12 amino acids. The CDR3: CSASGDQETQYF.

The gene calls are TRBV10-1 and TRBJ2-1. This CDR3 is built from 11 residues. In germline, CDR1 is WNHNN, CDR2 SYGVQD (reference sequence). CDR3 loop: CASSQNNEQFF.

In terms of frequency, this clonotype is medium-sized. CDR3: CASSYGAGGNSPLHF. The chain is built from TRBV6-6 and TRBJ1-6; TCRdb indicates TRBD1, and absent DNA this call remains unverified. This CDR3 is 15 amino acids long. CDR1 is MNHNY, CDR2 SVGAGI, per germline (reference sequence).

The J gene is TRBJ1-2, the V gene TRBV18; TCRdb indicates TRBD1, and absent DNA this call remains unverified. Germline CDR1 is KGHSH and CDR2 is LQKENI. This CDR3 contains 14 residues. The CDR3 reads CASSPPDFRGGYTF.

This clonotype ranks as medium-sized (0.01 to 0.1%) in terms of frequency. This chain joins TRBV19 and TRBJ2-1; TCRdb's D call of TRBD2 is untestable without DNA. This CDR3 region has 15 residues. Germline CDR1 is LNHDA and CDR2 is SQIVND (reference sequence). The CDR3: CASSRGLAGAHEQFF.

This clonotype is called medium-sized based on its frequency. This chain uses TRBV6-1 with TRBJ2-3. CDR1 MNHNS and CDR2 SASEGT come from the germline V gene. This CDR3 is 13 amino acids long. CDR3 region: CASSDPITDTQYF.

This clonotype ranks as medium-sized (0.01 to 0.1%) in terms of frequency. The J gene is TRBJ1-6, the V gene TRBV27; TCRdb indicates TRBD1, and absent DNA this call remains unverified. Per germline, CDR1 MNHEY and CDR2 SMNVEV (reference sequence). This CDR3 has 14 amino acids. CDR3 amino acids: CASSYRGLNSPLHF.

The chain employs TRBV5-1 and TRBJ2-7; TCRdb gives TRBD1 as the D gene, but with no DNA this cannot be confirmed. Looked up from germline, CDR1 is SGHRS and CDR2 is YFSETQ. The CDR3 is 16 residues long. The CDR3 sequence: CASSFPTDRSSYEQYF.

This clonotype is called medium-sized (0.01 to 0.1%) based on its frequency. The chain carries TRBV15 and TRBJ2-1; the D call of TRBD1 rests on TCRdb alone, since no DNA is present to check it. The CDR3 sequence is 17 residues long. Germline CDR1 LNHNV, CDR2 YYDKDF (reference sequence). This CDR3 reads CATSILSIGGDHNEQFF.

This clonotype shows up as medium-sized by frequency. The CDR3 is CSVSDLLAGSYNEQFF. The gene calls are TRBV29-1 and TRBJ2-1; lacking DNA, the TRBD2 call made by TCRdb goes unchecked. The CDR3 consists of 16 residues. CDR1 and CDR2 (germline): SQVTM, ANQGSEA.

The V and J genes are TRBV27 and TRBJ1-2; TCRdb's D gene call, TRBD1, goes unchecked for lack of DNA. CDR3 size: 15 residues. From germline, CDR1 is MNHEY and CDR2 SMNVEV (reference sequence). The CDR3 here is CASSSRTGENYGYTF.

This clonotype is identified as medium-sized from frequency. The rearrangement joins TRBV12-3 or TRBV12-4 to TRBJ2-1; without DNA, the TCRdb call of TRBD2 cannot be checked. The CDR3 extends over 15 amino acids. The CDR3: CASRSAGLTNNEQFF.

Judged by frequency, this clonotype is medium-sized (0.01 to 0.1%). This chain uses TRBV11-1 with TRBJ2-3; TCRdb picks TRBD1, but there is no DNA to check that call. The CDR3 contains 15 residues. CDR1 is SGHAT and CDR2 is FQDESV in the germline V gene (reference sequence). CDR3 sequence reads: CASSSRTGPGGTQYF.